This T cell receptor beta chain was recovered during a study of shared T cell receptors in the human thymus. The repertoire was sequenced with immunoSEQ multiplex PCR; TCRdb's copy has only in-frame clones and lacks some. The repertoire consists of 630,000 or so clones, with approximately 89% occurring once and the leading ten covering 0.0094%. Looked up from germline, CDR1 is MGHRA and CDR2 is YSYEKL. The length of the CDR3 is 15 residues. V lost 1 base to trimming and J lost 6 bases, with 13 bases between them. This clone was seen a handful of times. This sample also appeared in a second study, on human thymus T cells. That publication notes: Thymus was obtained from resections taken during corrective heart surgery. Highly overlapping thymic repertoires among unrelated individuals were reported in related research.

The sample consisted of thymocytes. This TCR was recovered from a boy under three years old with a congenital heart defect. The chain recombines TRBV4-1 with TRBJ2-1, with D perhaps TRBD2 (6 bases). The CDR3 here is CASSQGGRMGNEQFF. In DNA form, the CDR3 reads TGCGCCAGCAGCCAAGGGGGGAGGATGGGCAATGAGCAGTTCTTC.